A single sample is the source of the 10 T cell receptor beta chains below, sequenced in a study of PD-1 blockade in classical Hodgkin lymphoma. Relapses following autologous stem cell transplantation were seen in all patients, with brentuximab vedotin exposure varying. Magnetic negative selection of thawed PBMCs was the method by which CD4+ T cells were purified. Profiled with immunoSEQ multiplex PCR; TCRdb holds only in-frame clones, not every one. The sample shows around 23,000 clones, less than 90% of them seen only once. The specimen was CD4+ T cells from blood, collected at baseline. The source is a human donor with classical Hodgkin lymphoma.

The rearrangement uses TRBV19 and TRBJ2-3; 14 bases are a match to TRBD2. Trimming removed 4 bases from V and 4 bases from J; junction bases left unmatched: 10. The CDR3 spans 18 residues. Germline loops: CDR1 LNHDA, CDR2 SQIVND (reference sequence). The CDR3 DNA reads as TGTGCCAGTAGTAGAGGACTAGCGGGGGGCTTGGTGGCAGATACGCAGTATTTT. Amino acid sequence: CASSRGLAGGLVADTQYF.

The rearrangement links TRBV19 to TRBJ2-5; TRBD1 agrees at 9 bases. This CDR3 is built from 14 residues. V lost 1 base to trimming and J lost 5 bases; unmatched junction nucleotides: 2. CDR1 is LNHDA and CDR2 is SQIVND in the germline V gene (reference sequence). The CDR3 here is CASSIGTGAETQYF. In DNA form, the CDR3 reads TGTGCCAGTAGTATAGGGACAGGGGCCGAGACCCAGTACTTC. Looking up the rest from reference TRBV19 and TRBJ2-5 gives the full variable domain: DGGITQSPKYLFRKEGQNVTLSCEQNLNHDAMYWYRQDPGQGLRLIYYSQIVNDFQKGDIAEGYSVSREKKESFPLTVTSAQKNPTAFYLCASSIGTGAETQYFGPGTRLLVL.

The chain carries TRBV7-2 and TRBJ2-1; D unclear. The CDR3 spans 14 residues. CDR1 and CDR2 (germline): SGHTA, FQGNSA. V lost 5 bases and J lost 8, with 16 bases in between. CDR3 protein: CASSPRALLDEQFF. The CDR3 bases are TGTGCCAGCAGCCCTCGGGCCCTCCTGGATGAGCAGTTCTTC. Full variable domain (missing parts from reference TRBV7-2 and TRBJ2-1): GAGVSQSPSNKVTEKGKDVELRCDPISGHTALYWYRQSLGQGLEFLIYFQGNSAPDKSGLPSDRFSAERTGGSVSTLTIQRTQQEDSAVYLCASSPRALLDEQFFGPGTRLTVL.

This chain links TRBV6-1 with TRBJ1-2; weak D call: TRBD1 (5 bases). The CDR3 covers 14 residues. Germline loops: CDR1 MNHNS, CDR2 SASEGT. The V gene lost 0 bases and the J gene lost 4 bases, with 9 bases spanning the gap. The CDR3 region has the DNA TGTGCCAGCAGTGAAGCCCAGGGAAGCTATGGCTACACCTTC. This sequence encodes CASSEAQGSYGYTF.

This rearrangement joins TRBV5-1 to TRBJ1-4; D remains ambiguous. V was pared by 1 base and J by 7 bases, with 23 bases between. Germline loops: CDR1 SGHRS, CDR2 YFSETQ. The CDR3 has 18 amino acids. The DNA for the CDR3 is TGCGCCAGCAGCTTGAAGGGCGTCGACCAGGATTGGGGTGAAAAACTGTTTTTT. Its protein is CASSLKGVDQDWGEKLFF.

The J gene is TRBJ1-6, the V gene TRBV2; tentatively, D is TRBD1 (5 bases). Germline loops: CDR1 SNHLY, CDR2 FYNNEI. The CDR3 is 14 amino acids. V lost 6 bases, J lost 7 bases, and 13 bases lay in between. This chain's CDR3 is CASSSGTANSPLHF. CDR3 DNA sequence: TGTGCCAGCAGCTCCGGGACGGCCAATTCACCCCTCCACTTT.

The rearrangement links TRBV19 to TRBJ2-1; TRBD2 aligns across 8 bases. This CDR3 has 15 amino acids. Germline CDR1 is LNHDA and CDR2 is SQIVND (reference sequence). Unmatched junction bases numbered 5, after V lost 4 bases and J lost 3 bases. The CDR3 DNA follows: TGTGCCAGTAGTAACCGGGGGGGAGGCTACAATGAGCAGTTCTTC. Translation: CASSNRGGGYNEQFF.

The chain combines TRBV19 with TRBJ1-5, with 8 bases fitting TRBD1. Germline CDR1 reads LNHDA; CDR2 reads SQIVND (reference sequence). The CDR3 is made up of 13 amino acids. J was trimmed by 5 bases and V by 7 bases; bases with no gene match: 4. CDR3 residues: CASNPDRDQPQHF. The DNA of the CDR3 is TGTGCCAGTAACCCGGACAGGGATCAGCCCCAGCATTTT.

J is TRBJ2-5 and V is TRBV18; D tentatively fits TRBD1 or TRBD2 (6 bases each). CDR3 length: 15 residues. The V end lost 1 base, the J end lost 4 bases, and 13 bases lay between the germline ends. Germline V gene data show CDR1 as KGHSH and CDR2 as LQKENI. Here the CDR3 reads CASSPRPGAGETQYF. The CDR3 DNA reads TGTGCCAGCTCACCACGGCCGGGGGCAGGAGAGACCCAGTACTTC.

J is TRBJ2-3 and V is TRBV6-5, with 10 bases that match TRBD1. V trimming: 6 bases; J trimming: 4 bases; junction bases outside the gene matches: 4. The germline V gene encodes CDR1 MNHEY and CDR2 SVGAGI. The CDR3 totals 14 residues. CDR3 sequence reads: CASRRDRGADTQYF. CDR3 sequence (DNA): TGTGCCAGCAGAAGGGACAGGGGAGCAGATACGCAGTATTTT.